This T cell receptor beta chain was sequenced for a study of T cell changes during pregnancy in multiple sclerosis. There are 15 residues in the CDR3. The V and J ends lost 5 bases and 4 bases, in that order; junction bases with no gene match: 7. Germline V CDR1 and CDR2: LNHDA, SQIVND (reference sequence). Repertoires were generated with immunoSEQ multiplex PCR, while TCRdb's copy carries only in-frame clones and drops some. The repertoire has some 30,000 clones, roughly 91% of them found once; the top ten carry less than 8.5%. The receptor was isolated from a female donor with multiple sclerosis, enrolled in a pregnancy study. The J gene is TRBJ1-5, the V gene TRBV19, with TRBD1 matching 8 bases. The sample here was CD8+ T cells from peripheral blood mononuclear cells, taken before pregnancy. For the CDR3, the DNA is TGTGCCAGTAGTCACCGGGACAGGCAAAATCAGCCCCAGCATTTT. Translating gives CASSHRDRQNQPQHF.